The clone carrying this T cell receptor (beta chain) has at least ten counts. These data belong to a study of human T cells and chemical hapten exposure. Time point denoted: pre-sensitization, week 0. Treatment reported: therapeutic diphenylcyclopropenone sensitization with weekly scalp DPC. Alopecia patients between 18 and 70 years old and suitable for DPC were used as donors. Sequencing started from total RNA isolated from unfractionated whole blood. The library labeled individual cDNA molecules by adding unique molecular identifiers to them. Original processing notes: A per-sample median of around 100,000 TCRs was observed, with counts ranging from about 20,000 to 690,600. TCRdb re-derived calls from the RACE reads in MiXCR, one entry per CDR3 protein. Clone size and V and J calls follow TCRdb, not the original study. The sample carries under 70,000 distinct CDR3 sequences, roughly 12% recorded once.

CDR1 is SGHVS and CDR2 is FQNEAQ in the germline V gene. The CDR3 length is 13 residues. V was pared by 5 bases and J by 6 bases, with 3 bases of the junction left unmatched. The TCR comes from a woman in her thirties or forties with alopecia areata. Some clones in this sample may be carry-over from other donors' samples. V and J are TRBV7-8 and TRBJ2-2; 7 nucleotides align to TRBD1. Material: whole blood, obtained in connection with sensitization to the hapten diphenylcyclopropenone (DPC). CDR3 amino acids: CASSADRAGELFF. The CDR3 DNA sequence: TGTGCCAGCAGCGCCGACAGGGCCGGGGAGCTGTTTTTT.